The present T cell receptor (beta chain) was sequenced within a study of spatial heterogeneity in lung cancer. MiXCR was run by TCRdb on the 5' RACE reads, yielding one entry per CDR3 protein. The table includes around 70,000 distinct CDR3 sequences, about 9.5% detected once. The time point was: blood at routine non-recurrence follow-up after resection. CDR1 is SGHRS, CDR2 YFSETQ, per germline. V was clipped by 0 bases and J by 4 bases, with 11 bases between them. CDR3 length equals 14 residues. This TCR was sampled from a female donor with early-stage non-small cell lung cancer. The rearrangement links TRBV5-1 to TRBJ2-7, with D possibly called TRBD1 or TRBD2 (6 bases each). The sample consisted of PBMCs, taken at follow-up. The chain's CDR3 is CASSLDGGRYEQYF. The CDR3 DNA is TGCGCCAGCAGCTTGGATGGGGGGCGGTACGAGCAGTACTTC.